A selection of T cell receptor beta chains follows, all from one sample in a study of response to subunit inactivated influenza vaccine. TCRdb fed the RT-PCR reads into MiXCR, producing one record per CDR3 protein. The sample includes 500,000 to 550,000 distinct CDR3 sequences, 6% to 9% of them seen just once. The sample in question was PBMCs from blood, obtained around 25 months after vaccination. The receptors stem from a man between 45 and 75 years old who received an inactivated influenza vaccine. The CDR3 runs from the conserved cysteine through the conserved F or W. The order of the fields is V gene, clone size, J gene, D gene, CDR3 protein, CDR3 DNA. The D gene is left open where the match is weak. Size values are once, few and many counts, or a class for expanded clones, and some rows have none.

>TRBV7-8|-|TRBJ1-1|-
CASSQKMNTEAFF
TGTGCCAGCAGCCAAAAGATGAACACTGAAGCTTTCTTT
>TRBV20-1|-|TRBJ2-2|-
CSARASGQLAGSCFF
-
>TRBV3-1|-|TRBJ1-2|TRBD1
CASSPINTGTAYGYTF
TGTGCCAGCAGCCCTATAAACACCGGGACAGCTTATGGCTACACCTTC
>TRBV12-3/TRBV12-4|few|TRBJ2-4|-
CASSPEDRGKNIQYF
TGTGCCAGCAGCCCAGAGGACAGAGGCAAAAACATTCAGTACTTC
>TRBV20-1|-|TRBJ2-7|-
CSARDLNRALSYEQYF
TGCAGTGCTAGAGATCTTAACAGGGCCCTTTCCTACGAGCAGTACTTC
>TRBV12-3/TRBV12-4|-|TRBJ2-5|-
CASSFALGETQYF
TGTGCCAGCAGTTTCGCGTTAGGGGAGACCCAGTACTTC
>TRBV20-1|-|TRBJ1-5|TRBD1
CSASGDRGNQPQHF
TGCAGTGCTAGTGGGGACAGGGGGAATCAGCCCCAGCATTTT
>TRBV18|few|TRBJ2-7|-
CASSPMPGTGLEQYF
TGTGCCAGCTCACCCATGCCCGGGACGGGGCTTGAGCAGTACTTC
>TRBV6-1|many|TRBJ2-7|TRBD2
CASRNGLAEIYEQYF
TGTGCCAGCAGAAACGGGCTAGCGGAAATCTACGAGCAGTACTTC
>TRBV20-1|few|TRBJ1-2|-
CSARLPGRSGYGYTF
TGCAGTGCTAGGTTACCAGGGCGATCTGGCTATGGCTACACCTTC
>TRBV4-1|-|TRBJ1-1|-
CASSQEGSTEAFF
TGCGCCAGCAGCCAAGAAGGAAGCACTGAAGCTTTCTTT
>TRBV6-5|many|TRBJ2-5|-
CASRLQGSQETQYF
TGTGCCAGCAGATTACAGGGATCCCAAGAGACCCAGTACTTC